A selection of T cell receptor beta chains follows, all from one sample in a study of a mutant IDH1 vaccine in newly diagnosed glioma. Using immunoSEQ multiplex PCR, the repertoire was profiled, and TCRdb retains in-frame clones only, with some absent. In the table there are 40,000 to 65,000 clones, roughly 78% of which are singletons. No antigens are known for them. Here the sequenced sample was PBMCs, taken from a glioma patient whose treatment included an IDH1 peptide vaccine. The receptors were sampled from a woman aged 40 to 49 with glioma. Each CDR3 is given with its conserved first and last residue. The order of the fields is D gene, J gene, clone size, V gene, CDR3 length, CDR3 DNA, CDR3 protein. The D gene is left open where the match is weak. A clone size is listed for some rows: how often the clone was seen (once, few, many), or a class if it is expanded.

D gene: -; J gene: TRBJ1-1; clone size: -; V gene: TRBV12-5; CDR3 length: 14; CDR3 DNA: TGTGCTAGTGGTATAGGGGGGGGCAGGACTGAAGCTTTCTTT; CDR3 protein: CASGIGGGRTEAFF
D gene: TRBD1; J gene: TRBJ1-1; clone size: -; V gene: TRBV7-8; CDR3 length: 15; CDR3 DNA: TGTGCCAGCAGCCCATGGACAGGGAAGAACACTGAAGCTTTCTTT; CDR3 protein: CASSPWTGKNTEAFF
D gene: -; J gene: TRBJ1-2; clone size: once; V gene: TRBV4-2; CDR3 length: 17; CDR3 DNA: TGTGCCAGCAGCCAGGATGACTTACAGGGATTTGGCTATGGCTACACCTTC; CDR3 protein: CASSQDDLQGFGYGYTF
D gene: -; J gene: TRBJ1-1; clone size: few; V gene: TRBV2; CDR3 length: 13; CDR3 DNA: TGTGCCAGCAACCTACAGGGGAACACTGAAGCTTTCTTT; CDR3 protein: CASNLQGNTEAFF
D gene: -; J gene: TRBJ2-1; clone size: -; V gene: TRBV30; CDR3 length: 14; CDR3 DNA: TGTGCCTGGAGTACCTCCGGGGGAAACAATGAGCAGTTCTTC; CDR3 protein: CAWSTSGGNNEQFF
D gene: TRBD1; J gene: TRBJ2-7; clone size: -; V gene: TRBV4-3; CDR3 length: 19; CDR3 DNA: TGCGCCAGCAGCCAATTCCATGCTCCTCCGGGACAGGGAGCCTACGAGCAGTACTTC; CDR3 protein: CASSQFHAPPGQGAYEQYF
D gene: -; J gene: TRBJ1-1; clone size: -; V gene: TRBV18; CDR3 length: 13; CDR3 DNA: TGTGCCAGCTCACCAGCCGGGGGGACTGAAGCTTTCTTT; CDR3 protein: CASSPAGGTEAFF
D gene: TRBD1; J gene: TRBJ1-4; clone size: -; V gene: TRBV14; CDR3 length: 15; CDR3 DNA: TGTGCCAGCAGAAGGACAGGGGGAAAGAATGAAAAACTGTTTTTT; CDR3 protein: CASRRTGGKNEKLFF
D gene: -; J gene: TRBJ1-1; clone size: -; V gene: TRBV10-3; CDR3 length: 19; CDR3 DNA: TGTGCCATCAGTGGGGGGTCACATAAGGGGGGGCGCGGGAACACTGAAGCTTTCTTT; CDR3 protein: CAISGGSHKGGRGNTEAFF
D gene: -; J gene: TRBJ2-5; clone size: -; V gene: TRBV19; CDR3 length: 15; CDR3 DNA: TGTGCCAGTAGTACCGGGACGTTACAGGTGGAGACCCAGTACTTC; CDR3 protein: CASSTGTLQVETQYF
D gene: -; J gene: TRBJ1-5; clone size: few; V gene: TRBV19; CDR3 length: 15; CDR3 DNA: TGTGCCAGTAGTCACCTTGGGCAACAGGGACAGCCCCAGCATTTT; CDR3 protein: CASSHLGQQGQPQHF
D gene: -; J gene: TRBJ2-2; clone size: -; V gene: TRBV5-1; CDR3 length: 15; CDR3 DNA: TGCGCCAGCAGCTTGGCCGCCGCTAACTCCGGGGAGCTGTTTTTT; CDR3 protein: CASSLAAANSGELFF
D gene: -; J gene: TRBJ1-5; clone size: -; V gene: TRBV7-8; CDR3 length: 17; CDR3 DNA: TGTGCCAGCAGCTTCGAGTCGGCCAGGGTGAATTCTCAGCCCCAGCATTTT; CDR3 protein: CASSFESARVNSQPQHF
D gene: -; J gene: TRBJ1-1; clone size: -; V gene: TRBV19; CDR3 length: 14; CDR3 DNA: TGTGCCAGTAAAGGGAAAACCATGAACACTGAAGCTTTCTTT; CDR3 protein: CASKGKTMNTEAFF
D gene: TRBD1; J gene: TRBJ1-4; clone size: -; V gene: TRBV30; CDR3 length: 13; CDR3 DNA: TGTGCCTGGAGTGGCAGGGGGCAAGGAAAACTGTTTTTT; CDR3 protein: CAWSGRGQGKLFF
D gene: TRBD2; J gene: TRBJ2-7; clone size: -; V gene: TRBV7-3; CDR3 length: 13; CDR3 DNA: TGTGCCAGCAGCCCCGGGGGGGCGGACGAGCAGTACTTC; CDR3 protein: CASSPGGADEQYF
D gene: TRBD2; J gene: TRBJ2-5; clone size: -; V gene: TRBV5-6; CDR3 length: 14; CDR3 DNA: TGTGCCAGCAGAACGACTAGCGGCGGAGAGACCCAGTACTTC; CDR3 protein: CASRTTSGGETQYF
D gene: -; J gene: TRBJ1-1; clone size: few; V gene: TRBV5-6; CDR3 length: 14; CDR3 DNA: TGTGCCAGCAGCGGCGGGGGGTTGGACACTGAAGCTTTCTTT; CDR3 protein: CASSGGGLDTEAFF
D gene: -; J gene: TRBJ2-5; clone size: -; V gene: TRBV14; CDR3 length: 14; CDR3 DNA: TGTGCCAGCAGCCCCATCTCTATGGAAGAGACCCAGTACTTC; CDR3 protein: CASSPISMEETQYF
D gene: TRBD2; J gene: TRBJ2-3; clone size: -; V gene: TRBV7-7; CDR3 length: 13; CDR3 DNA: TGTGCTAGCAGCTCCAGCGGGGGGGATACGCAGTATTTT; CDR3 protein: CASSSSGGDTQYF
D gene: -; J gene: TRBJ1-2; clone size: once; V gene: TRBV27; CDR3 length: 13; CDR3 DNA: TGTGCCAGCAGTTTGGGCCTCACCTATGGCTACACCTTC; CDR3 protein: CASSLGLTYGYTF
D gene: -; J gene: TRBJ1-2; clone size: once; V gene: TRBV9; CDR3 length: 13; CDR3 DNA: TGTGCCAGCAGCGTAACAGAGAACTATGGCTACACCTTC; CDR3 protein: CASSVTENYGYTF
D gene: TRBD1; J gene: TRBJ1-2; clone size: -; V gene: TRBV14; CDR3 length: 14; CDR3 DNA: TGTGCCAGCAGCCCCGCGGGACAGGTCTATGGCTACACCTTC; CDR3 protein: CASSPAGQVYGYTF
D gene: TRBD1; J gene: TRBJ1-1; clone size: -; V gene: TRBV15; CDR3 length: 14; CDR3 DNA: TGTGCCACCAGGGGACAGGGGGGACACACTGAAGCTTTCTTT; CDR3 protein: CATRGQGGHTEAFF
D gene: TRBD1; J gene: TRBJ2-5; clone size: -; V gene: TRBV7-9; CDR3 length: 15; CDR3 DNA: TGTGCCAGCAGCTCCTCACAGGGGGCCGGGGAGACCCAGTACTTC; CDR3 protein: CASSSSQGAGETQYF
D gene: TRBD2; J gene: TRBJ2-7; clone size: once; V gene: TRBV5-1; CDR3 length: 15; CDR3 DNA: TGCGCCAGCAGCCTTACTAGCGGGGGACCCTCCGAGCAGTACTTC; CDR3 protein: CASSLTSGGPSEQYF
D gene: -; J gene: TRBJ1-2; clone size: -; V gene: TRBV6-5; CDR3 length: 13; CDR3 DNA: TGTGCCAGCAGTTATTGGGAGAACTATGGCTACACCTTC; CDR3 protein: CASSYWENYGYTF